This is a list of T cell receptor beta chains from one sample in a study of blood T cell repertoires in COVID-19. Produced via immunoSEQ multiplex PCR; TCRdb's table is partial and in-frame only. The data show 130,000 to 150,000 clones, around 87% seen once. Specimen: peripheral blood. The origin of the receptors is a man aged 45-65 years who had recovered from COVID-19. Both conserved end residues are part of each CDR3. Each record gives: CDR3 protein, CDR3 DNA, V gene, J gene, clone size, D gene. A D gene is named only where the DNA matches it firmly. The size of a clone is reported for some rows only, either as once, few or many, or as a class for expanded clones.

CASSYSGTVGNIQYF	TGCGCCAGCAGCTACTCTGGGACAGTTGGAAACATTCAGTACTTC	TRBV5-1	TRBJ2-4	once	TRBD1
CASSIDGQGQETQYF	TGTGCCAGTAGTATAGACGGACAGGGCCAAGAGACCCAGTACTTC	TRBV19	TRBJ2-5	-	TRBD1
CASTQGVQPQHF	TGTGCCAGTACTCAAGGGGTTCAGCCCCAGCATTTT	TRBV19	TRBJ1-5	-	-
CASSLRTGALIYF	TGTGCCAGCAGCCTCCGGACAGGGGCCCTCATATATTTT	TRBV12-3/TRBV12-4	TRBJ1-3	-	TRBD1
CSVGTGDTEAFF	TGCAGCGTCGGGACAGGAGACACTGAAGCTTTCTTT	TRBV29-1	TRBJ1-1	-	TRBD1
CASSYMTGGTDTQYF	TGTGCCAGCAGTTACATGACAGGGGGCACAGATACGCAGTATTTT	TRBV6-6	TRBJ2-3	-	TRBD1
CASSLASGNEQFF	TGTGCCAGCAGCTTAGCCTCGGGGAATGAGCAGTTCTTC	TRBV11-3	TRBJ2-1	-	-
CASSPRPGTANTEAFF	TGTGCCAGCAGCCCCCGGCCGGGTACTGCCAACACTGAAGCTTTCTTT	TRBV7-2	TRBJ1-1	-	-
CASSSGTGGSYGYTF	TGTGCCAGCAGTTCGGGGACAGGGGGCTCCTATGGCTACACCTTC	TRBV6-5	TRBJ1-2	once	TRBD1
CASSQDRTVNTEAFF	TGTGCCAGCAGCCAAGACAGGACAGTGAACACTGAAGCTTTCTTT	TRBV7-8	TRBJ1-1	-	-
CASSERGISYEQYF	TGCGCCAGCAGTGAGCGGGGGATATCCTACGAGCAGTACTTC	TRBV10-1	TRBJ2-7	few	-
CASSLAGSTNEKLFF	TGCGCCAGCAGCTTGGCTGGCAGTACGAATGAAAAACTGTTTTTT	TRBV5-1	TRBJ1-4	-	-
CASSAKHRGRNTGNTIYF	TGTGCCAGCAGCGCAAAGCACAGGGGGCGTAATACTGGAAACACCATATATTTT	TRBV9	TRBJ1-3	-	TRBD1
CASSYSSQGANTEAFF	TGTGCCAGCAGTTACTCGTCCCAGGGGGCGAACACTGAAGCTTTCTTT	TRBV6-5	TRBJ1-1	-	TRBD1
CASSRPGQGVTEAFF	TGTGCCAGCAGCCGTCCGGGGCAGGGGGTGACTGAAGCTTTCTTT	TRBV6-5	TRBJ1-1	-	TRBD1
CASSFSATNEKLFF	TGTGCCAGCAGCTTTTCCGCAACTAATGAAAAACTGTTTTTT	TRBV7-2	TRBJ1-4	-	-
CASSQVGSGSTGELFF	TGTGCCAGCAGCCAAGTGGGTAGCGGGAGCACCGGGGAGCTGTTTTTT	TRBV4-2	TRBJ2-2	-	TRBD2
CASSYLGHYTEAFF	TGTGCCAGCAGTTACCTTGGGCATTACACTGAAGCTTTCTTT	TRBV6-5	TRBJ1-1	-	-
CASSLVARQGNTEAFF	TGTGCCAGCAGCTTAGTGGCGCGGCAGGGAAACACTGAAGCTTTCTTT	TRBV7-2	TRBJ1-1	once	-
CASNRQYVGNTIYF	TGTGCCAGCAACAGACAGTACGTCGGAAACACCATATATTTT	TRBV6-5	TRBJ1-3	-	-
CASSEWGPNTEAFF	TGTGCCAGCAGTGAATGGGGGCCTAACACTGAAGCTTTCTTT	TRBV6-1	TRBJ1-1	-	-
CASRDTPHEQFF	TGTGCCAGCAGGGACACCCCGCATGAGCAGTTCTTC	TRBV6-5	TRBJ2-1	-	-
CASSYGLLPFF	TGTGCCAGCAGTTACGGCCTCCTGCCGTTCTTC	TRBV6-2/TRBV6-3	TRBJ2-1	-	-
CASSLGQLHQPQHF	TGTGCCAGCTCTCTGGGACAGCTACATCAGCCCCAGCATTTT	TRBV18	TRBJ1-5	-	TRBD1
CASSTGGGVETQYF	TGTGCCAGCAGTACGGGCGGGGGAGTGGAGACCCAGTACTTC	TRBV7-2	TRBJ2-5	-	TRBD2
CASSQEDPRNEQFF	TGTGCCAGCAGCCAGGAGGATCCAAGGAATGAGCAGTTCTTC	TRBV14	TRBJ2-1	-	-
CASSTGRSTQYF	TGTGCCAGCAGTACCGGGAGGAGTACGCAGTATTTT	TRBV7-3	TRBJ2-3	-	TRBD2
CASSLLTSGGYNEQFF	TGTGCCAGCAGCTTATTGACTAGCGGGGGTTACAATGAGCAGTTCTTC	TRBV7-9	TRBJ2-1	-	TRBD2
CASSQRAGTLDTGELFF	TGTGCCAGCAGCCAACGAGCGGGGACTCTCGACACCGGGGAGCTGTTTTTT	TRBV3-1/TRBV3-2	TRBJ2-2	-	TRBD2
CASSADHDRDEQYF	TGTGCCAGCAGTGCGGACCATGACAGGGACGAGCAGTACTTC	TRBV6-6	TRBJ2-7	-	TRBD1
CASSVRTDMNTEAFF	TGTGCCAGCAGTGTCAGGACAGATATGAACACTGAAGCTTTCTTT	TRBV6-4	TRBJ1-1	-	-
CASSKGQGNTEAFF	TGTGCCAGCAGCAAAGGACAGGGGAACACTGAAGCTTTCTTT	TRBV11-1	TRBJ1-1	-	TRBD1
CAISESAGAAHTQYF	TGTGCCATCAGTGAGTCCGCGGGGGCGGCCCATACGCAGTATTTT	TRBV10-3	TRBJ2-3	-	-
CATSKETGIGEQYF	TGTGCCACCAGCAAAGAGACAGGGATCGGCGAGCAGTACTTC	TRBV15	TRBJ2-7	-	TRBD1
CASSLARNTEAFF	TGCGCCAGCAGCTTGGCCAGGAACACTGAAGCTTTCTTT	TRBV5-1	TRBJ1-1	-	-
CASSLAGTGLGEQYF	TGTGCCAGCAGCTTAGCTGGGACAGGATTAGGCGAGCAGTACTTC	TRBV7-6	TRBJ2-7	-	TRBD1
CASSLGGDRRNQPQHF	TGTGCCAGCAGCTTAGGTGGGGACAGGCGCAATCAGCCCCAGCATTTT	TRBV7-6	TRBJ1-5	-	TRBD1
CASSPEPGQKTGELFF	TGTGCCAGCTCACCAGAGCCGGGACAAAAGACCGGGGAGCTGTTTTTT	TRBV18	TRBJ2-2	-	-
CASSGRDFRGYTF	TGTGCCAGCAGCGGACGGGACTTCCGGGGCTACACCTTC	TRBV21-1	TRBJ1-2	-	-
CASSQAQGNQPQHF	TGCGCCAGCAGCCAAGCACAGGGGAATCAGCCCCAGCATTTT	TRBV4-1	TRBJ1-5	-	TRBD1
CASSSIPQGKQYF	TGCGCCAGCAGCTCGATACCTCAGGGGAAGCAGTACTTC	TRBV5-1	TRBJ2-7	-	-
CASTPDRPGANVLTF	TGTGCCAGCACCCCCGACAGGCCTGGGGCCAACGTCCTGACTTTC	TRBV5-5	TRBJ2-6	-	-
CASRSEGVGDNEQFF	TGTGCCAGCAGGTCCGAGGGGGTGGGCGACAATGAGCAGTTCTTC	TRBV6-5	TRBJ2-1	-	-
CASSTGLGNQPQHF	TGTGCCAGCAGTACAGGGCTGGGAAATCAGCCCCAGCATTTT	TRBV6-5	TRBJ1-5	-	-
CASIQRQGSYNEQFF	TGCGCCAGCATACAACGCCAGGGATCCTACAATGAGCAGTTCTTC	TRBV23-1	TRBJ2-1	-	-
CASSPTGEDYGYTF	TGTGCCAGCAGCCCGACAGGGGAGGACTATGGCTACACCTTC	TRBV5-6	TRBJ1-2	-	TRBD1
CASSESGTGGTDTQYF	TGCGCCAGCAGTGAGTCGGGGACAGGGGGCACAGATACGCAGTATTTT	TRBV10-1	TRBJ2-3	-	TRBD1
CASSQVQSGNNSPLHF	TGCGCCAGCAGCCAAGTCCAGTCGGGGAATAATTCACCCCTCCACTTT	TRBV4-3	TRBJ1-6	-	-
CASSRAVGQGTEAFF	TGTGCCAGCAGCCGCGCTGTAGGGCAGGGAACTGAAGCTTTCTTT	TRBV11-3	TRBJ1-1	-	-